The 10 T cell receptor beta chains given below trace back to one sample, sequenced in a study of blood T cell repertoires in COVID-19. The assay was immunoSEQ multiplex PCR, and TCRdb's table has in-frame clones only and misses some. The sample contains 450,000 or so clones, about 88% of which appear only once. Sequencing used peripheral blood. These receptors were collected from a woman in her thirties or forties with COVID-19, enrolled during active disease.

The chain joins TRBV18 to TRBJ1-5; 10 positions agree with TRBD1. This CDR3 comprises 19 residues. Germline CDR1 is KGHSH and CDR2 is LQKENI. Germline trimming cut 4 bases from V and 5 bases from J; bases unmatched to any gene: 17. CDR3 protein: CASSLVGTGALSGDQPQHF. CDR3 nucleotide sequence: TGTGCCAGCTCACTAGTCGGGACAGGGGCCCTCTCGGGGGATCAGCCCCAGCATTTT. The full variable domain, its missing parts supplied by reference TRBV18 and TRBJ1-5, is NAGVMQNPRHLVRRRGQEARLRCSPMKGHSHVYWYRQLPEEGLKFMVYLQKENIIDESGMPKERFSAEFPKEGPSILRIQQVVRGDSAAYFCASSLVGTGALSGDQPQHFGDGTRLSIL.

This rearrangement joins TRBV30 to TRBJ1-1, with a weak D call TRBD1 (6 bases). The ends were cut back, 4 bases at V and 1 base at J, with 13 bases in the middle. Germline-derived CDR1 and CDR2 are GTSNPN and SVGIG (reference sequence). The CDR3 has 14 amino acids. The CDR3 spells CAWKYWGQNTEAFF. The CDR3, as DNA: TGTGCCTGGAAATATTGGGGGCAGAACACTGAAGCTTTCTTT.

The V gene is TRBV19, the J gene TRBJ1-1, with unresolved D. In germline, CDR1 is LNHDA, CDR2 SQIVND (reference sequence). The ends were cut back, 3 bases at V and 1 base at J, with 6 bases in the middle. The CDR3 length is 13 residues. This CDR3 reads CASSIRQNTEAFF. CDR3 DNA: TGTGCCAGTAGTATCCGACAGAACACTGAAGCTTTCTTT.

The chain uses TRBV19 and TRBJ1-3; TRBD1 might be the D (6 bases). The CDR3 extends over 16 amino acids. Germline V gene lookup returns CDR1 LNHDA and CDR2 SQIVND (reference sequence). The V end lost 7 bases, the J end lost 0 bases, and 16 bases lay between the germline ends. This CDR3 reads CASTPGHTSSGNTIYF. CDR3 DNA: TGTGCCAGTACCCCGGGACATACTAGCTCTGGAAACACCATATATTTT.

CDR3: CASSGTENSPLHF. Written as DNA, the CDR3 is TGTGCCAGCTCAGGGACAGAGAATTCACCCCTCCACTTT. The chain carries TRBV18 and TRBJ1-6; 7 bases align to TRBD1. The V and J ends lost 5 bases and 7 bases, in that order; junction bases with no gene match: 2. This CDR3 is built from 13 residues. CDR1 is KGHSH, CDR2 LQKENI, per germline.

The V gene is TRBV27, the J gene TRBJ2-5, with 9 bases that match TRBD1. Germline CDR1 is MNHEY and CDR2 is SMNVEV (reference sequence). Trimming took 2 bases from V and 4 from J; bases not matched to a gene: 11. The CDR3 spans 17 residues. In DNA, the CDR3 is TGTGCCAGCAGTTTACTATCTGTGGGACAGGGAAGAGAGACCCAGTACTTC. Protein: CASSLLSVGQGRETQYF.

The chain couples TRBV28 to TRBJ2-1, with 7 nucleotides matching TRBD2. Germline loops: CDR1 MDHEN, CDR2 SYDVKM. The V and J ends lost 6 bases and 4 bases, in that order; junction bases with no gene match: 6. This CDR3 has 14 amino acids. DNA for the CDR3: TGTGCCAGCAGATCGACTAGCCGATACAATGAGCAGTTCTTC. This codes for CASRSTSRYNEQFF.

The chain uses TRBV6-6 and TRBJ2-7, with D perhaps TRBD1 (5 bases). This CDR3 spans 14 amino acids. Germline V lookup: CDR1 MNHNY, CDR2 SVGAGI (reference sequence). Trimming shortened V by 2 bases and J by 2 bases, and 10 bases separated the two germline ends. The CDR3 DNA sequence: TGTGCCAGCAGTTACGGGGCCGGAACCTACGAGCAGTACTTC. Protein sequence: CASSYGAGTYEQYF.

The chain links TRBV2 to TRBJ1-2; the match to TRBD1 covers 8 bases. Germline trimming cut 6 bases from V and 7 bases from J; bases unmatched to any gene: 7. The length of the CDR3 is 13 residues. Germline CDR1 is SNHLY and CDR2 is FYNNEI. CDR3 nucleotides: TGTGCCAGCAGAGAACCGGGACAGGCTGGCTACACCTTC. It translates to CASREPGQAGYTF. The variable domain in full, completed from reference TRBV2 and TRBJ1-2, reads EPEVTQTPSHQVTQMGQEVILRCVPISNHLYFYWYRQILGQKVEFLVSFYNNEISEKSEIFDDQFSVERPDGSNFTLKIRSTKLEDSAMYFCASREPGQAGYTFGSGTRLTVV.

The rearrangement uses TRBV28 and TRBJ1-2, with 10 bases lining up with TRBD1. The CDR3 contains 15 residues. V lost 1 base to trimming and J lost 8 bases; unmatched junction nucleotides: 7. Germline lookup yields CDR1 MDHEN and CDR2 SYDVKM. The DNA of the CDR3 is TGTGCCAGCAGTTTATCCGACAGGGGGCTTGTAGGCTACACCTTC. Protein: CASSLSDRGLVGYTF.